A single sample gave rise to the 6 T cell receptor beta chains below, sequenced in a study of OX40 agonist ivuxolimab in advanced cancers. Assay used: immunoSEQ multiplex PCR; TCRdb lists only in-frame clones, some missing. The sample consists of 70,000 to 85,000 clones, 88% of them appearing once. The sample in question was CD4+ or CD8+ T cells sorted from blood, obtained in a trial of the OX40 agonist ivuxolimab. These receptors came from an adult with an advanced solid tumor such as melanoma, head and neck, liver or kidney cancer.

This chain links TRBV28 with TRBJ1-1; D is unclear. Between the trimmed V and J ends, which lost 3 bases and 7 bases, there was a span of 9 bases. From germline, CDR1 is MDHEN and CDR2 SYDVKM. This CDR3 spans 12 amino acids. This CDR3 is CASSLAGIEAFF. The CDR3 DNA is TGTGCCAGCAGTTTGGCGGGGATTGAAGCTTTCTTT.

This sequence joins TRBV6-6 and TRBJ2-5; TRBD1 might be the D (6 bases). Germline CDR1 is MNHNY and CDR2 is SVGAGI (reference sequence). The CDR3 consists of 14 residues. V lost 6 bases, J lost 4 bases, and 15 bases lay in between. CDR3: CASRRGLGIETQYF. In nucleotides, the CDR3 is TGTGCCAGCAGAAGGGGGTTAGGGATAGAGACCCAGTACTTC.

V usage is TRBV18 and J usage is TRBJ1-2, with D tentatively TRBD1 (6 bases). The CDR3 is made up of 15 amino acids. CDR1 KGHSH and CDR2 LQKENI come from the germline V gene. V gave up 3 bases and J gave up 4 bases, with 15 bases separating them. The CDR3: CASSPSEGGSYGYTF. DNA for the CDR3: TGTGCCAGCTCACCGTCCGAGGGGGGAAGCTATGGCTACACCTTC.

V is TRBV2 and J is TRBJ2-2; 8 bases are shared with TRBD2. There are 15 residues in the CDR3. Germline CDR1 SNHLY, CDR2 FYNNEI. The junction had 8 bases not matched to a gene; V was cut back by 6 bases and J by 5 bases. In DNA form, the CDR3 reads TGTGCCAGCAGACCCCGGGGGGGGTGGACCGGGGAGCTGTTTTTT. This gives the protein CASRPRGGWTGELFF.

The chain combines TRBV27 with TRBJ2-5; 7 bases agree with TRBD1. The germline V gene encodes CDR1 MNHEY and CDR2 SMNVEV (reference sequence). The CDR3 has 13 amino acids. V lost 3 bases, J lost 5 bases, and 3 bases stayed unmatched. The CDR3 sequence: CASSLTGRETQYF. CDR3 DNA: TGTGCCAGCAGTTTGACAGGGCGGGAGACCCAGTACTTC.

The rearrangement uses TRBV4-2 and TRBJ1-2, with TRBD1 matching 11 bases. This CDR3 is built from 13 residues. V was clipped by 4 bases and J by 8 bases; unmatched bases: 3. Germline V gene lookup returns CDR1 LGHNA and CDR2 YNFKEQ. The CDR3 is CASSPGQGGGYTF. The DNA for the CDR3 is TGTGCCAGCAGCCCGGGACAGGGGGGCGGCTACACCTTC.